This TCR beta chain was identified during a study of cytomegalovirus exposure and HLA in healthy donors. Study-wide findings and caveats: TCR beta chain V- and J-gene trimming was linked, in a later analysis, to a missense variant in DCLRE1C. Upon later analysis, TCR association rates were observed to vary by HLA locus, being highest for DRB1 and lowest for HLA-C. For most TCR sequences rarity was the rule, although some public TCRs occurred in many donors.

Researchers ran the PCR with 60 Vbeta and 13 Jbeta primers. Using immunoSEQ multiplex PCR, the repertoire was profiled, and TCRdb retains in-frame clones only, with some absent. This sample yields approximately 180,000 clones, of which 12% are seen a single time; over 6.5% belongs to the top ten. The sample holds a few counts of this clone. The antigen remains unidentified. There are 14 residues in the CDR3. CDR1 is SGHTA and CDR2 is FQGTGA in the germline V gene. V shed 3 bases, J shed 4 bases, and the junction held 4 bases outside the gene matches. This TCR derives from a man aged 50 to 59 in good health and CMV-seropositive. The chain is built from TRBV7-3 and TRBJ2-5, with TRBD2 identical over 8 bases. The sequencing sample was made of PBMCs. CDR3 sequence (DNA): TGTGCCAGCAGCTTCGGGGGGGCGGTAGAGACCCAGTACTTC. Encoded protein: CASSFGGAVETQYF. Using reference TRBV7-3 and TRBJ2-5 for the parts outside the CDR3, the full variable domain is GAGVSQTPSNKVTEKGKYVELRCDPISGHTALYWYRQSLGQGPEFLIYFQGTGAADDSGLPNDRFFAVRPEGSVSTLKIQRTERGDSAVYLCASSFGGAVETQYFGPGTRLLVL.